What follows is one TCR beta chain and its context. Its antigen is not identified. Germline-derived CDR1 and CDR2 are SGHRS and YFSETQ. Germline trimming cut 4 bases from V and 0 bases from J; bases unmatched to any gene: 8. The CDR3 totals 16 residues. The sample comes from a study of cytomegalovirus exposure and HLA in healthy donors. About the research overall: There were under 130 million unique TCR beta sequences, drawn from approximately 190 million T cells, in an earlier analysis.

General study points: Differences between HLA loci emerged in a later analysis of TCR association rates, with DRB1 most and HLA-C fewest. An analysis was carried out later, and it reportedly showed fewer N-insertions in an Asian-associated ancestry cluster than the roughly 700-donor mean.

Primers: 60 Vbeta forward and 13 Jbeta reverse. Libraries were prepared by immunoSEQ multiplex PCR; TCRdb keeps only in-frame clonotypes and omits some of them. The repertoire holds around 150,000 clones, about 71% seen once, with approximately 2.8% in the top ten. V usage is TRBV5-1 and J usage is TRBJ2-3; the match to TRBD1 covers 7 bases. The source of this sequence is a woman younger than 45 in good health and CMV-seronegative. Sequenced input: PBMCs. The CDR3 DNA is TGCGCCAGCAGCCCGGGGACAGCCTCTAGCACAGATACGCAGTATTTT. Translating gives CASSPGTASSTDTQYF.